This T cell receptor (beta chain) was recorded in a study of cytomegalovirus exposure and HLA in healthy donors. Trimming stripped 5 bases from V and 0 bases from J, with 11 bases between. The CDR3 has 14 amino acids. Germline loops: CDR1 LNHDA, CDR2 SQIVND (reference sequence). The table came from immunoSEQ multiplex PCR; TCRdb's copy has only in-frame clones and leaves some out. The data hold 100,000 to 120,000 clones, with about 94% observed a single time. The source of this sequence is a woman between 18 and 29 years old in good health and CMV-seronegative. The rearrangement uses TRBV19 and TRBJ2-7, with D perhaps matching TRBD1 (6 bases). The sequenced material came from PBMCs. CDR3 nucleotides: TGTGCCAGTAGTTTAACGGACAGCTCCTACGAGCAGTACTTC. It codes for CASSLTDSSYEQYF.